One TCR beta chain is described in this entry. Its antigen is not yet known. It has no much larger one-base neighbor in the sample; base qualities were not kept. To prepare the library, the immunoSEQ multiplex PCR assay was applied. Entries here come from immuneACCESS through TCRdb and include only in-frame sequences with V and J called. Some clones fail to appear in such tables; in the studies checked, an unresolved V gene covers under half of the shortfall, and the cause of the remainder is unknown. The sample table shows 70,000 to 95,000 clones, and approximately 94% are seen once. The ten largest make up about 0.24% of the sample. The data stem from a study of technical replicates of blood from a handful of donors (dated by TCRdb to between 2016 and 2019). Taken from cysteine to phenylalanine, the CDR3 has 14 residues. Solely the CDR3 DNA is kept, with 42 bases framed from the first base. Germline trimming amounts to 4 bases on V and 3 bases on J, with 5 as the count of junction bases outside the gene matches. The germline V gene (reference sequence) yields SEHNR for CDR1 and FQNEAQ for CDR2.

The sequencing sample was made of T cells isolated from PBMCs. The sequence links TRBV7-9 to TRBJ2-7, with 8 bases matching TRBD2. The clonotype comes from a human donor in good health. The encoded CDR3 is CASSYPGGSYEQYF. The nucleotides read TGTGCCAGCAGCTATCCGGGAGGGAGCTACGAGCAGTACTTC.